The T cell receptor (beta chain) under discussion was sequenced for a study of blood T cell repertoires in COVID-19. Study context: Material from acute and convalescent COVID-19 was sourced from the United States, Italy and Spain.

How the authors handled the data: Cell counts per sample came from amplifying reference gene primers. Assay: immunoSEQ multiplex PCR; the TCRdb copy retains only in-frame clones and omits some. V, J and clone size are those of that table, while D and trimming were read from the DNA. The data show roughly 200,000 clones, with 65% to 80% seen just once and roughly 14% held by the top ten. This clone showed up many times. The germline gives CDR1 SGDLS, CDR2 YYNGEE. This CDR3 comprises 14 residues. V lost 0 bases and J lost 7, with 13 bases in between. The TCR comes from a middle-aged man who had recovered from COVID-19. The source material was peripheral blood. The chain is built from TRBV9 and TRBJ1-1; D perhaps matches TRBD1 (5 bases). The CDR3 reads CASSVVGGPDEAFF. CDR3 nucleotides: TGTGCCAGCAGCGTAGTCGGGGGACCGGATGAAGCTTTCTTT.